This entry is about one T cell receptor beta chain. Per the authors' pipeline: Amplification of reference gene primers provided the estimated nucleated cell counts. Here immunoSEQ multiplex PCR was the method, and the copy in TCRdb shows in-frame clones only, minus some. Clone size and the V and J calls come from that table; the DNA yielded D and trimming. The table lists roughly 190,000 clones, roughly 80% of them singletons, with roughly an eighth in the top ten. These data originate in a study of blood T cell repertoires in COVID-19. Study at large: In each case, the material was cDNA or gDNA derived from T cells, B-cell-depleted T cells, or PBMCs.

This sequence originates from a woman in her forties or fifties with acute or convalescent COVID-19. The sample consisted of peripheral blood.

CDR3 in DNA: TGTGCCAGCAGCCTTAGACAGGGAGGAGACACCGGGGAGCTGTTTTTT. It yields the protein CASSLRQGGDTGELFF. This rearrangement joins TRBV11-3 to TRBJ2-2; tentative D call: TRBD1 (7 bases). V was cut by 5 bases and J by 3 bases, with 16 bases left in between. The V gene's germline CDR1 is SGHNT and CDR2 YENEEA. The CDR3 extends over 16 amino acids.